One T cell receptor beta chain is described in this entry. V was clipped by 4 bases and J by 7 bases; unmatched bases: 3. The length of the CDR3 is 15 residues. CDR1 is LGHDT, CDR2 YNNKEL, per germline (reference sequence). This sample is drawn from a study of blood T cell repertoires in COVID-19. Study details: Samples taken during acute and convalescent COVID-19 were collected in the United States, Italy and Spain. The analysed material was cDNA or gDNA that came from T cells, B-cell-depleted T cells, or PBMCs.

Original data processing: Amplification of reference gene primers provided the estimated nucleated cell counts. Sequenced by immunoSEQ multiplex PCR; TCRdb stores in-frame clones only, minus some. The DNA gave D and trimming, while V, J and clone size come from that table. The profile shows more than 95,000 clones, 82% of them singletons. Sequenced sample: peripheral blood. The chain combines TRBV3-1 (or the pseudogene TRBV3-2) with TRBJ1-6; 11 bases are shared with TRBD1. The TCR sequence derives from a man in his 60s with acute or convalescent COVID-19. The chain's CDR3 is CASSLGQGANSPLHF. The CDR3 DNA reads TGTGCCAGCAGCCTCGGACAGGGGGCGAATTCACCCCTCCACTTT.